This is a list of T cell receptor beta chains from one sample in a study of CD8 T cell repertoires and HIV-1 epitope variants. These receptors' antigens are unknown. Libraries were prepared by immunoSEQ multiplex PCR; TCRdb keeps only in-frame clonotypes and omits some of them. The sample has 5,700 or so clones, 67% seen once. The sequencing input was cultured CD8+ T cells derived from PBMCs. The source is a male donor with HIV. Both conserved end residues are part of each CDR3. Fields, in order: D gene, J gene, clone size, V gene, CDR3 protein, CDR3 DNA. D genes are given only for firm matches. For some rows the clone size is stated as once, few or many, or as a class when expanded; others skip it.

NA | TRBJ1-4 | NA | TRBV27 | CASSAAGRGEKLFF | TGTGCCAGCAGTGCCGCGGGCCGGGGGGAAAAACTGTTTTTT
NA | TRBJ2-1 | NA | TRBV5-4 | CASSLLRDVSSYNEQFF | TGTGCCAGCAGCTTGCTCCGGGACGTGAGCTCCTACAATGAGCAGTTCTTC
TRBD2 | TRBJ2-3 | once | TRBV9 | CASSVVAGGVDTQYF | TGTGCCAGCAGCGTAGTCGCGGGGGGGGTCGATACGCAGTATTTT
NA | TRBJ1-4 | NA | TRBV9 | CASSVTTGANEKLFF | TGTGCCAGCAGCGTTACGACAGGAGCTAATGAAAAACTGTTTTTT
TRBD2 | TRBJ2-1 | once | TRBV9 | CASSAGAGWNEQFF | TGTGCCAGCAGCGCCGGAGCGGGGTGGAATGAGCAGTTCTTC
TRBD2 | TRBJ2-1 | NA | TRBV19 | CASSISGGRYNEQFF | TGTGCCAGTAGTATAAGCGGGGGGCGATACAATGAGCAGTTCTTC
NA | TRBJ2-1 | NA | TRBV6-1 | CASSETGSHHEQFF | TGTGCCAGCAGTGAAACAGGGTCCCACCATGAGCAGTTCTTC
NA | TRBJ2-7 | NA | TRBV7-9 | CASSPPDTYEQYF | TGTGCCAGCAGCCCGCCGGACACCTACGAGCAGTACTTC
NA | TRBJ2-7 | NA | TRBV29-1 | CSVKRDTSYEQYF | TGCAGCGTCAAAAGGGACACATCCTACGAGCAGTACTTC
TRBD1 | TRBJ2-3 | NA | TRBV19 | CASSIRQGGTDTQYF | TGTGCCAGTAGTATCAGACAGGGGGGCACAGATACGCAGTATTTT
TRBD2 | TRBJ2-7 | few | TRBV5-6 | CASSLLATHLIF | TGTGCCAGCAGCCTACTAGCGACCCATCTCATCTTC
TRBD2 | TRBJ2-3 | NA | TRBV6-1 | CASSGGLAGGTDTQYF | TGTGCCAGCAGTGGGGGTCTCGCGGGGGGCACAGATACGCAGTATTTT
NA | TRBJ1-2 | large | TRBV9 | CASSFVGSGAYGYTF | TGTGCCAGCAGCTTCGTAGGGTCTGGAGCTTATGGCTACACCTTC
NA | TRBJ1-5 | once | TRBV11-2 | CASSLRGGPGALNQPQHF | TGTGCCAGCAGCCTCCGGGGGGGGCCAGGGGCTCTCAATCAGCCCCAGCATTTT
NA | TRBJ1-2 | few | TRBV7-9 | CASSPDSNYGYTF | TGTGCCAGCAGCCCTGACAGCAACTATGGCTACACCTTC
NA | TRBJ1-4 | once | TRBV7-9 | CASSLVGTEKLFF | TGTGCCAGCAGCTTAGTGGGAACTGAAAAACTGTTTTTT
NA | TRBJ2-6 | NA | TRBV14 | CASSQETGRSAGANVLTF | TGTGCCAGCAGCCAAGAAACGGGGAGATCGGCTGGGGCCAACGTCCTGACTTTC
NA | TRBJ1-1 | NA | TRBV5-1 | CASSLIPPTLNTEAFF | TGCGCCAGCAGCTTGATCCCGCCCACCTTGAACACTGAAGCTTTCTTT
TRBD2 | TRBJ2-2 | NA | TRBV7-8 | CASSSGLASSGELFF | TGTGCCAGCAGCTCGGGACTAGCCTCCTCCGGGGAGCTGTTTTTT
NA | TRBJ1-2 | NA | TRBV4-3 | CASSQDGTYGYTF | TGCGCCAGCAGCCAAGATGGGACCTATGGCTACACCTTC
NA | TRBJ2-1 | few | TRBV7-3 | CASSLKWDNEQFF | TGTGCCAGCAGCTTAAAGTGGGACAATGAGCAGTTCTTC
NA | TRBJ1-6 | NA | TRBV6-6 | CASTVTQGFSPLHF | TGTGCCAGCACCGTGACGCAGGGATTCTCACCCCTCCACTTT
NA | TRBJ2-3 | NA | TRBV5-6 | CASSSAGSMADTQYF | TGTGCCAGCAGCTCAGCCGGGAGTATGGCAGATACGCAGTATTTT
TRBD1 | TRBJ1-4 | NA | TRBV28 | CASSGGQGSSPNEKLFF | TGTGCCAGCAGTGGCGGACAGGGGTCTTCCCCTAATGAAAAACTGTTTTTT
NA | TRBJ1-2 | few | TRBV5-1 | CASSWEQDDYGYTF | TGCGCCAGCAGCTGGGAACAGGACGACTATGGCTACACCTTC
TRBD2 | TRBJ2-3 | NA | TRBV5-5 | CASSASWASGDTQYF | TGTGCCAGCAGCGCCTCATGGGCTAGCGGGGATACGCAGTATTTT
TRBD2 | TRBJ2-6 | NA | TRBV7-9 | CASSLVAGAGANVLTF | TGTGCCAGCAGCTTAGTAGCGGGGGCTGGGGCCAACGTCCTGACTTTC
TRBD2 | TRBJ2-5 | NA | TRBV5-6 | CASSSSSVSGNSETQYF | TGTGCCAGCAGCTCCTCTTCTGTTAGCGGGAACAGTGAGACCCAGTACTTC
NA | TRBJ1-1 | few | TRBV29-1 | CSASLTDMNTEAFF | TGCAGCGCATCCCTGACAGATATGAACACTGAAGCTTTCTTT
NA | TRBJ2-1 | NA | TRBV7-2 | CASSLAGPPNEQFF | TGTGCCAGCAGCTTAGCAGGGCCCCCCAATGAGCAGTTCTTC
TRBD2 | TRBJ2-7 | few | TRBV28 | CASWGTTAYEQYF | TGTGCCAGCTGGGGGACTACAGCCTACGAGCAGTACTTC
NA | TRBJ2-7 | NA | TRBV29-1 | CSVDPSGLNEQYF | TGCAGCGTTGACCCCTCCGGACTAAACGAGCAGTACTTC
TRBD2 | TRBJ2-3 | NA | TRBV7-3 | CASSFAIGGGTDTQYF | TGTGCCAGCAGCTTCGCGATAGGCGGGGGAACAGATACGCAGTATTTT
NA | TRBJ1-2 | NA | TRBV2 | CASSEPNYGYTF | TGTGCCAGCAGTGAGCCTAACTATGGCTACACCTTC
NA | TRBJ2-1 | NA | TRBV7-2 | CASSLALRLPPGDNEQFF | TGTGCCAGCAGCTTAGCCCTTCGACTCCCCCCCGGGGACAATGAGCAGTTCTTC
TRBD2 | TRBJ2-7 | NA | TRBV27 | CATRHIRREWVLAGPISYEQYF | TGTGCCACCAGACATATTAGAAGGGAGTGGGTACTAGCGGGACCTATCTCCTACGAGCAGTACTTC
NA | TRBJ1-4 | few | TRBV5-5 | CASSYRVEGEKLFF | TGTGCCAGCAGCTACAGGGTTGAGGGGGAAAAACTGTTTTTT
NA | TRBJ2-7 | NA | TRBV18 | CASSPLPPQGLDEQYF | TGTGCCAGCTCACCACTGCCACCACAGGGATTAGACGAGCAGTACTTC
TRBD2 | TRBJ2-7 | NA | TRBV5-8 | CAAHNRLALTYEQYF | TGTGCCGCACACAACAGACTAGCCCTTACCTACGAGCAGTACTTC
TRBD1 | TRBJ2-6 | NA | TRBV28 | CASTPGGTGSLGANVLTF | TGTGCCAGCACCCCCGGAGGGACAGGGTCCCTTGGGGCCAACGTCCTGACTTTC